Listed below are T cell receptor beta chains from one sample, sequenced in a study of blood T cell repertoires in COVID-19. Libraries were prepared by immunoSEQ multiplex PCR; TCRdb keeps only in-frame clonotypes and omits some of them. The table records some 270,000 clones, about 88% of them present only once. Sample: PBMCs or T cells enriched from blood (not recorded which). The origin of the receptors is a woman aged 45-65 years who had been exposed to COVID-19. Each CDR3 is given with its conserved first and last residue. The D gene is left open where the match is weak. A row's size may be missing; if present it is once, few, many or a size class.

13	NA	TRBV24-1	TRBJ2-3	NA	CATSDSDRDTQYF	TGTGCCACCAGTGACTCCGACAGGGATACGCAGTATTTT
17	TRBD2	TRBV9	TRBJ2-1	few	CASSVDARTSGGSEQFF	TGTGCCAGCAGCGTTGATGCTCGGACTAGCGGGGGGTCCGAGCAGTTCTTC
14	NA	TRBV5-6	TRBJ1-1	NA	CASSLFLGNTEAFF	TGTGCCAGCAGCCTCTTCCTAGGGAACACTGAAGCTTTCTTT
16	TRBD1	TRBV19	TRBJ1-6	once	CASSSRDRGRNSPLHF	TGTGCCAGTAGTAGCCGGGACAGGGGTAGAAATTCACCCCTCCACTTT
13	NA	TRBV5-1	TRBJ1-1	NA	CASRERLNTEAFF	TGCGCCAGCAGGGAGCGACTGAACACTGAAGCTTTCTTT
16	NA	TRBV3-1/TRBV3-2	TRBJ1-4	NA	CASSRGVGGGGEKLFF	TGTGCCAGCAGCCGAGGAGTCGGGGGAGGCGGGGAAAAACTGTTTTTT
12	NA	TRBV19	TRBJ2-1	NA	CASSHTSYEQFF	TGTGCCAGTAGCCACACTAGCTATGAGCAGTTCTTC
18	NA	TRBV30	TRBJ1-1	once	CAWRLAPLRAGLNTEAFF	TGTGCCTGGAGACTAGCCCCTCTCCGCGCGGGGTTGAACACTGAAGCTTTCTTT
12	TRBD1	TRBV12-3/TRBV12-4	TRBJ1-2	NA	CASSGQGMGYTF	TGTGCCAGCAGCGGACAGGGGATGGGCTACACCTTC
12	NA	TRBV30	TRBJ1-2	NA	CAWRAVNYGYTF	TGTGCCTGGAGGGCCGTTAACTATGGCTACACCTTC
16	NA	TRBV14	TRBJ1-2	once	CASSLSTGFLRYGYTF	TGTGCCAGCAGCCTCTCCACAGGGTTTCTTCGGTATGGCTACACCTTC
15	TRBD1	TRBV13	TRBJ2-1	few	CASSLSTGALSEQFF	TGTGCCAGCAGCTTGAGTACAGGGGCCTTAAGTGAGCAGTTCTTC
14	NA	TRBV21-1	TRBJ2-1	once	CASSKEASGNEQFF	TGTGCCAGCAGCAAAGAGGCCTCGGGGAATGAGCAGTTCTTC
15	NA	TRBV11-3	TRBJ1-1	NA	CASSLDQSGNTEAFF	TGTGCCAGCAGCTTAGATCAATCGGGGAACACTGAAGCTTTCTTT
13	NA	TRBV18	TRBJ1-1	NA	CASSPEPSTEAFF	TGTGCCAGCTCACCGGAGCCCTCGACTGAAGCTTTCTTT
15	NA	TRBV9	TRBJ1-2	NA	CASSVGAAANYGYTF	TGTGCCAGCAGCGTAGGGGCAGCAGCTAACTATGGCTACACCTTC
12	NA	TRBV12-3/TRBV12-4	TRBJ2-3	NA	CASSFFGDTQYF	TGTGCCAGCAGTTTCTTCGGAGATACGCAGTATTTT
17	NA	TRBV7-2	TRBJ2-1	NA	CASSSNPTGSSYNEQFF	TGTGCCAGCAGCTCTAATCCTACAGGGAGCTCCTACAATGAGCAGTTCTTC
14	NA	TRBV27	TRBJ1-5	NA	CASSLSRGGQPQHF	TGTGCCAGCAGTTTATCTAGGGGGGGTCAGCCCCAGCATTTT
14	NA	TRBV5-1	TRBJ1-2	once	CASSLAAENYGYTF	TGCGCCAGCAGCTTGGCCGCGGAAAACTATGGCTACACCTTC
16	NA	TRBV28	TRBJ1-1	NA	CASSSPQQGQNTEAFF	TGTGCCAGCAGTTCCCCCCAACAGGGCCAGAACACTGAAGCTTTCTTT
12	NA	TRBV2	TRBJ2-1	NA	CASSEFYTEQFF	TGTGCCAGCAGTGAATTCTATACTGAGCAGTTCTTC
15	NA	TRBV5-6	TRBJ2-7	once	CASSFLLAPTTPLGF	TGTGCCAGCAGCTTCCTATTGGCCCCTACGACCCCCCTAGGCTTC
15	TRBD2	TRBV10-1	TRBJ2-5	NA	CASSESGRGQETQYF	TGCGCCAGCAGTGAATCCGGGAGGGGTCAAGAGACCCAGTACTTC
15	NA	TRBV3-1/TRBV3-2	TRBJ2-1	NA	CASSPSSGAYNEQFF	TGTGCCAGCAGCCCCTCCAGCGGAGCCTACAATGAGCAGTTCTTC
15	NA	TRBV2	TRBJ1-3	NA	CASRNSGYNGNTIYF	TGTGCCAGCAGGAACTCAGGGTACAACGGAAACACCATATATTTT
14	NA	TRBV7-2	TRBJ1-1	NA	CASSFPNMNTEAFF	TGTGCCAGCAGCTTCCCGAACATGAACACTGAAGCTTTCTTT
14	TRBD1	TRBV13	TRBJ2-5	NA	CASSETGPGKTQYF	TGTGCCAGCAGCGAGACAGGGCCTGGAAAGACCCAGTACTTC
13	NA	TRBV5-1	TRBJ2-5	NA	CASKAASQETQYF	TGCGCCAGCAAGGCGGCCAGCCAAGAGACCCAGTACTTC
15	NA	TRBV23-1	TRBJ1-4	NA	CASSHRYRDDEKLFF	TGCGCCAGCAGTCATAGATACAGGGATGATGAAAAACTGTTTTTT
19	TRBD1	TRBV11-2	TRBJ2-3	NA	CASSRSGQGDWGPYNTQYF	TGTGCCAGCAGCCGGTCGGGACAGGGAGATTGGGGACCCTATAATACGCAGTATTTT
14	TRBD1	TRBV3-1/TRBV3-2	TRBJ1-2	NA	CASSLLQGALGYTF	TGTGCCAGCAGCCTACTACAGGGGGCTCTCGGCTACACCTTC
15	TRBD1	TRBV19	TRBJ1-5	few	CASSTGTGGGQPQHF	TGTGCCAGTAGTACAGGGACAGGGGGGGGCCAGCCCCAGCATTTT
14	NA	TRBV6-5	TRBJ1-1	NA	CASSPPGGSTEAFF	TGTGCCAGCAGTCCCCCGGGGGGTAGCACTGAAGCTTTCTTT
12	NA	TRBV15	TRBJ2-5	NA	CATSRGPETQYF	TGTGCCACCAGCAGAGGTCCGGAGACCCAGTACTTC
15	NA	TRBV24-1	TRBJ2-2	NA	CATSDRRTNTGELFF	TGTGCCACCAGTGATAGGAGAACGAACACCGGGGAGCTGTTTTTT
16	TRBD1	TRBV5-8	TRBJ1-2	NA	CASSPREGQHFYGYTF	TGTGCCAGCAGCCCCCGGGAGGGACAGCACTTCTATGGCTACACCTTC
15	TRBD1	TRBV7-9	TRBJ2-5	NA	CASSRDRGLRETQYF	TGTGCCAGCAGCAGGGACAGGGGGCTGAGGGAGACCCAGTACTTC
15	NA	TRBV30	TRBJ1-1	NA	CAWSRTASGNTEAFF	TGTGCCTGGAGTCGGACAGCCAGCGGGAACACTGAAGCTTTCTTT
14	TRBD1	TRBV28	TRBJ1-5	NA	CASRDAGTGQPQHF	TGTGCCAGCAGGGACGCAGGGACAGGTCAGCCCCAGCATTTT
15	TRBD1	TRBV18	TRBJ2-1	NA	CASSPGTGERNEQFF	TGTGCCAGCTCACCCGGGACAGGGGAAAGGAATGAGCAGTTCTTC
18	TRBD1	TRBV14	TRBJ1-1	NA	CASSQRLWTGGMNTEAFF	TGTGCCAGCAGCCAGAGACTATGGACAGGAGGCATGAACACTGAAGCTTTCTTT
12	NA	TRBV7-2	TRBJ2-5	many	CASSEGGETQYF	TGTGCCAGCAGTGAGGGGGGGGAGACCCAGTACTTC
14	TRBD2	TRBV9	TRBJ2-5	NA	CASTTSGGAGTQYF	TGTGCCAGCACCACTAGCGGGGGGGCTGGGACCCAGTACTTC
13	NA	TRBV15	TRBJ1-1	NA	CATSRQGNTEAFF	TGTGCCACCAGCAGACAGGGGAACACTGAAGCTTTCTTT
13	TRBD1	TRBV4-3	TRBJ2-7	few	CASSLTGGDEQYF	TGCGCCAGCAGCCTTACAGGGGGCGACGAGCAGTACTTC
16	NA	TRBV19	TRBJ1-5	NA	CASSLQGIRSGQPQHF	TGTGCCAGTAGTTTACAGGGAATCCGTTCAGGTCAGCCCCAGCATTTT
14	TRBD2	TRBV3-1/TRBV3-2	TRBJ2-5	NA	CASRTSGGGETQYF	TGTGCCAGTCGTACTAGCGGGGGAGGGGAGACCCAGTACTTC
15	NA	TRBV5-4	TRBJ1-2	NA	CASNAPIGGSYGYTF	TGTGCCAGCAACGCCCCCATCGGGGGAAGCTATGGCTACACCTTC
16	NA	TRBV7-9	TRBJ1-4	NA	CASSLDGGSPNEKLFF	TGTGCCAGCAGCTTAGATGGTGGCAGTCCCAATGAAAAACTGTTTTTT
15	NA	TRBV7-8	TRBJ2-5	NA	CASSFAVSARETQYF	TGTGCCAGCAGCTTCGCGGTCTCCGCCCGGGAGACCCAGTACTTC
13	NA	TRBV3-1/TRBV3-2	TRBJ1-3	once	CASSLQTGNTIYF	TGTGCCAGCAGCCTCCAGACAGGAAACACCATATATTTT
12	NA	TRBV30	TRBJ2-1	NA	CAWSRGGNEQFF	TGTGCCTGGAGTCGAGGGGGCAATGAGCAGTTCTTC
16	NA	TRBV18	TRBJ1-1	NA	CASSPAAPGGFTEAFF	TGTGCCAGCTCACCAGCGGCGCCCGGGGGGTTCACTGAAGCTTTCTTT
13	TRBD1	TRBV28	TRBJ1-5	NA	CASRGQFNQPQHF	TGTGCCAGCAGGGGACAGTTCAATCAGCCCCAGCATTTT
16	TRBD1	TRBV27	TRBJ1-1	NA	CASGYRGRVKNTEAFF	TGTGCCAGCGGATACAGGGGAAGAGTAAAGAACACTGAAGCTTTCTTT